Listed below are T cell receptor beta chains from one sample, sequenced in a study of blood T cell repertoires in COVID-19. Only in-frame clones appear in the TCRdb table, and some are missing; sequencing was by immunoSEQ multiplex PCR. Found here are about 400,000 clones, about 90% of them singletons; the top ten hold more than 0.95%. The sample taken for sequencing was peripheral blood. The receptors were sampled from a man aged 40-50 years with acute or convalescent COVID-19. The CDR3 runs from the conserved cysteine through the conserved F or W. Each record gives: V gene, J gene, CDR3 length, clone size, D gene, CDR3 DNA, CDR3 protein. A D gene is named only where the DNA matches it firmly. The size field is filled for only some rows; it gives once, few, many or a size class.

V: TRBV12-5; J: TRBJ1-5; length: 13; size: -; D: -; DNA: TGTGCTATTGCGACATCCAGCAATCAGCCCCAGCATTTT; CDR3: CAIATSSNQPQHF
V: TRBV7-9; J: TRBJ2-1; length: 16; size: -; D: TRBD2; DNA: TGTGCCAGCAGCACCCGACTAGCGGGAGAGGGTAATGAGCAGTTCTTC; CDR3: CASSTRLAGEGNEQFF
V: TRBV6-4; J: TRBJ1-2; length: 13; size: -; D: -; DNA: TGTGCCAGCAGTGAGGGTTGGGGAGCTGGCTACACCTTC; CDR3: CASSEGWGAGYTF
V: TRBV13; J: TRBJ1-2; length: 15; size: -; D: -; DNA: TGTGCCAGCAGCTCCGACAAGACCGTTAACTATGGCTACACCTTC; CDR3: CASSSDKTVNYGYTF
V: TRBV5-6; J: TRBJ2-1; length: 14; size: -; D: TRBD1; DNA: TGTGCCAGCAGCTCGACAGGGCCCGGCAATGAGCAGTTCTTC; CDR3: CASSSTGPGNEQFF
V: TRBV11-2; J: TRBJ1-2; length: 13; size: -; D: -; DNA: TGTGCCAGCAGCGGTACAGGGATCGGCGGCTACACCTTC; CDR3: CASSGTGIGGYTF
V: TRBV9; J: TRBJ2-3; length: 16; size: -; D: TRBD2; DNA: TGTGCCAGCAGCGCCCGCGGGGGGGCGGGCACAGATACGCAGTATTTT; CDR3: CASSARGGAGTDTQYF
V: TRBV28; J: TRBJ1-1; length: 13; size: -; D: -; DNA: TGTGCCAGCAGTTTAACGGGAAGCACTGAAGCTTTCTTT; CDR3: CASSLTGSTEAFF
V: TRBV9; J: TRBJ2-3; length: 16; size: -; D: TRBD2; DNA: TGTGCCAGCAGCGTACCACCTAGCGGGAGCACAGATACGCAGTATTTT; CDR3: CASSVPPSGSTDTQYF
V: TRBV9; J: TRBJ2-1; length: 13; size: -; D: TRBD2; DNA: TGTGCCAGCAGCGACGCCGGGAGGGATGAGCAGTTCTTC; CDR3: CASSDAGRDEQFF
V: TRBV30; J: TRBJ2-1; length: 13; size: -; D: -; DNA: TGTGCCTGGAGTGGAGACATCTACAATGAGCAGTTCTTC; CDR3: CAWSGDIYNEQFF
V: TRBV7-2; J: TRBJ1-1; length: 15; size: -; D: -; DNA: TGTGCCAGCAGCCTCAATGCCCAGGGTAACACTGAAGCTTTCTTT; CDR3: CASSLNAQGNTEAFF
V: TRBV5-1; J: TRBJ1-4; length: 15; size: -; D: -; DNA: TGCGCCAGCCAACCACATGGACAGAATAATGAAAAACTGTTTTTT; CDR3: CASQPHGQNNEKLFF
V: TRBV18; J: TRBJ1-1; length: 14; size: -; D: TRBD1; DNA: TGTGCCAGCTCAACCGACCACAGGGGGCGCGAAGCTTTCTTT; CDR3: CASSTDHRGREAFF
V: TRBV7-2; J: TRBJ1-2; length: 13; size: -; D: -; DNA: TGTGCCAGCAGCTTAGCACAGGTCTATGGCTACACCTTC; CDR3: CASSLAQVYGYTF
V: TRBV11-1; J: TRBJ2-7; length: 15; size: -; D: -; DNA: TGTGCCAGCAGCTTAGCGGGCGGGTTCATCTACGAGCAGTACTTC; CDR3: CASSLAGGFIYEQYF
V: TRBV11-2; J: TRBJ2-7; length: 14; size: -; D: -; DNA: TGTGCCAGCAGCTTTCTGGAGAGCTCCTACGAGCAGTACTTC; CDR3: CASSFLESSYEQYF
V: TRBV9; J: TRBJ2-1; length: 13; size: -; D: -; DNA: TGTGCCAGCAGCGCCGGGTCGGCTCCGGAGCAGTTCTTC; CDR3: CASSAGSAPEQFF
V: TRBV5-6; J: TRBJ2-1; length: 11; size: -; D: -; DNA: TGTGCCAGCAGCCAAATCAATGAGCAGTTCTTC; CDR3: CASSQINEQFF
V: TRBV7-3; J: TRBJ1-6; length: 16; size: -; D: TRBD1; DNA: TGTGCCAGCAGCTTACGGACAGGGACGTATAATTCACCCCTCCACTTT; CDR3: CASSLRTGTYNSPLHF
V: TRBV5-4; J: TRBJ2-7; length: 14; size: -; D: TRBD1; DNA: TGTGCCAGCAGCCCAGACAGGGGTGCTCGCGAGCAGTACTTC; CDR3: CASSPDRGAREQYF
V: TRBV9; J: TRBJ1-4; length: 15; size: -; D: TRBD1; DNA: TGTGCCAGCAGCGCCAGACAGGGGGCTAATGAAAAACTGTTTTTT; CDR3: CASSARQGANEKLFF
V: TRBV12-5; J: TRBJ1-5; length: 18; size: -; D: TRBD1; DNA: TGTGCTAGTGGTTTCGCCGACAGGGTATGGTCTAGCAATCAGCCCCAGCATTTT; CDR3: CASGFADRVWSSNQPQHF
V: TRBV30; J: TRBJ2-3; length: 15; size: -; D: TRBD1; DNA: TGTGCCTGGAGCCCGACAGGGCTGGGCACAGATACGCAGTATTTT; CDR3: CAWSPTGLGTDTQYF
V: TRBV2; J: TRBJ2-7; length: 12; size: -; D: TRBD2; DNA: TGTGCCAGCAGCCGGGAGGCCTACGAGCAGTACTTC; CDR3: CASSREAYEQYF
V: TRBV10-3; J: TRBJ2-7; length: 14; size: -; D: TRBD1; DNA: TGTGCCATCAGTGAGCCCCGGACAGGGGACGAGCAGTACTTC; CDR3: CAISEPRTGDEQYF
V: TRBV7-9; J: TRBJ2-6; length: 16; size: -; D: -; DNA: TGTGCCAGCAGCTTAGGGAGGGCCTCTGGGGCCAACGTCCTGACTTTC; CDR3: CASSLGRASGANVLTF
V: TRBV5-5; J: TRBJ2-7; length: 14; size: -; D: TRBD1; DNA: TGTGCCAGCAGTCCCGGGACAGGGGTTACCGAGCAGTACTTC; CDR3: CASSPGTGVTEQYF
V: TRBV30; J: TRBJ2-5; length: 12; size: -; D: -; DNA: TGTGCCTGGAAGACCTCGGGAGAGACCCAGTACTTC; CDR3: CAWKTSGETQYF
V: TRBV9; J: TRBJ1-1; length: 14; size: -; D: -; DNA: TGTGCCAGCAGCCCGGAGGTTTCGGGTTCAGAAGCTTTCTTT; CDR3: CASSPEVSGSEAFF
V: TRBV2; J: TRBJ2-7; length: 14; size: once; D: TRBD1; DNA: TGTGCCAGAGAACCGGGACAGGGGCACTACGAGCAGTACTTC; CDR3: CAREPGQGHYEQYF
V: TRBV12-3/TRBV12-4; J: TRBJ2-7; length: 12; size: once; D: -; DNA: TGTGCCAGCAGCCCTGGGGGGAGGGAGCAGTACTTC; CDR3: CASSPGGREQYF
V: TRBV7-6; J: TRBJ1-2; length: 16; size: -; D: -; DNA: TGTGCCAGCAGGAGTCCAAACAGGGTATTGAACTATGGCTACACCTTC; CDR3: CASRSPNRVLNYGYTF
V: TRBV27; J: TRBJ2-2; length: 14; size: -; D: TRBD1; DNA: TGTGCCAGCAGTACAGGGGCCTACACCGGGGAGCTGTTTTTT; CDR3: CASSTGAYTGELFF
V: TRBV30; J: TRBJ2-7; length: 14; size: -; D: -; DNA: TGTGCCGGCGATTCGGGGGGCAGGAGGTACGAGCAGTACTTC; CDR3: CAGDSGGRRYEQYF
V: TRBV9; J: TRBJ2-1; length: 14; size: -; D: TRBD1; DNA: TGTGCCAGCAGCCCCTGGGACAGAGAAGCTGAGCAGTTCTTC; CDR3: CASSPWDREAEQFF
V: TRBV19; J: TRBJ1-2; length: 15; size: -; D: TRBD1; DNA: TGTGCCACCCGAGAGGGGGCAGGGGTTCACTATGGCTACACCTTC; CDR3: CATREGAGVHYGYTF
V: TRBV6-5; J: TRBJ2-7; length: 15; size: -; D: -; DNA: TGTGCCAGCAGTTACTCGCGTCGGGATGCGCGGGAGCAGTACTTC; CDR3: CASSYSRRDAREQYF
V: TRBV6-1; J: TRBJ1-5; length: 17; size: -; D: -; DNA: TGTGCCAGCAGTGAATGGGGACTGGGGGGAAGCAATCAGCCCCAGCATTTT; CDR3: CASSEWGLGGSNQPQHF